Listed here are 6 T cell receptor beta chains from one sample, sequenced in a study of blood T cells in healthy people across ages. A second PCR of 7 to 11 cycles used a sample-barcoded 5' primer and a J-beta primer mix. TCRdb reanalysed the 5' RACE reads using MiXCR and keeps one entry per CDR3 protein. Of roughly 1,000,000 distinct CDR3 sequences listed, under 30% are singletons. These data are also associated with another study on T cells of mothers and their children.

Input material: blood. The receptors derive from a girl aged 2 to 10 in good health.

Concerning this clonotype: A read error may account for a junction end that differs from germline. CDR3 sequence reads: CACSPTVDYSYEQYF. The CDR3 coding sequence is TGCGCCTGCAGCCCGACGGTTGACTACTCCTACGAGCAGTACTTC. The chain employs TRBV4-3 and TRBJ2-7; D perhaps matches TRBD2 (5 bases). The CDR3 spans 15 residues. CDR1 is LGHNA, CDR2 YSLEER, per germline.

This clonotype was seen a handful of times. Here the CDR3 reads CASSLEARNYGYTF. The CDR3 coding sequence is TGCGCCAGCAGCTTGGAAGCCAGGAACTATGGCTACACCTTC. The V gene is TRBV5-1, the J gene TRBJ1-2; no firm D call. Per germline, CDR1 SGHRS and CDR2 YFSETQ. The CDR3 has 14 amino acids. V lost 0 bases and J lost 2, with 8 bases in between.

The chain has TRBV12-3 or TRBV12-4 and TRBJ2-5; 11 bases map to TRBD2. TRBJ2-7 matches the DNA end more closely, so the J call is doubtful. The CDR3 covers 14 residues. This CDR3 reads CASSSLAGVYEQYF. The CDR3 region has the DNA TGTGCCAGCAGTTCACTAGCGGGGGTCTACGAGCAGTACTTC.

This clonotype was counted only a few times. This chain links TRBV4-3 with TRBJ1-1; D remains ambiguous. This CDR3 contains 16 residues. In germline, CDR1 is LGHNA, CDR2 YSLEER. Trimming took 4 bases from V and 0 from J, leaving 15 bases between them. CDR3 in DNA: TGCGCCAGCAGCCGAGAAATCGCTCCCATGAACACTGAAGCTTTCTTT. Translating gives CASSREIAPMNTEAFF.

V usage is TRBV2 and J usage is TRBJ2-5; D unresolved. The J call is uncertain, as TRBJ2-7 better fits the DNA end. This CDR3 is 14 amino acids long. Germline V gives CDR1 SNHLY, CDR2 FYNNEI. The CDR3, as DNA: TGTGCCAGCAGTGAAGGGATAGGTTCCTACGAGCAGTACTTC. Translated, it gives CASSEGIGSYEQYF.

The chain links TRBV2 to TRBJ2-3; 7 positions agree with TRBD1. V shed 0 bases, J shed 2 bases, and the junction held 5 bases outside the gene matches. This CDR3 spans 16 amino acids. Germline assignment: CDR1 SNHLY and CDR2 FYNNEI. The chain's CDR3 is CASSEARDSLTDTQYF. In DNA, the CDR3 is TGTGCCAGCAGTGAAGCCCGGGACAGCCTCACAGATACGCAGTATTTT.